These 6 T cell receptor beta chains were all obtained from the same sample, sequenced in a study of blood T cell repertoires in COVID-19. Sequencing used immunoSEQ multiplex PCR; TCRdb keeps in-frame clones, though not all of them. Of under 50,000 clones listed, 80% to 90% are singletons. Sequenced material: peripheral blood. These receptors came from a man aged 35 to 55 with acute or convalescent COVID-19.

This chain connects TRBV30 to TRBJ1-5; a possible D gene is TRBD1 (5 bases). Trimming left V 2 bases short and J 7 bases short, with 15 bases between. The germline V gene has CDR1 GTSNPN and CDR2 SVGIG (reference sequence). The CDR3 loop spans 14 amino acids. The CDR3 region has the DNA TGTGCCTGGAGTTCACTGCGGGGCTCGCAGCCCCAGCATTTT. Its protein product is CAWSSLRGSQPQHF.

This clone was found a few times. The chain recombines TRBV5-1 with TRBJ2-7, with TRBD1 matching 9 bases. CDR3 size: 15 residues. V was pared by 2 bases and J by 4 bases, with 7 bases of the junction left unmatched. Germline V gives CDR1 SGHRS, CDR2 YFSETQ. This CDR3 is CASSLNTGGPYEQYF. The DNA for the CDR3 is TGCGCCAGCAGCTTAAATACAGGGGGCCCATACGAGCAGTACTTC.

The V gene is TRBV6-8, the J gene TRBJ2-5; weak D call: TRBD1 (6 bases). CDR3 length: 18 amino acids. V lost 10 bases and J 1 base, leaving 28 bases between the germline ends. Germline V gene lookup returns CDR1 MNHGY and CDR2 SAAAGT. CDR3: CANLWNRDTSSSQETQYF. The CDR3 DNA follows: TGTGCCAATCTCTGGAACCGGGACACCTCGTCCTCCCAAGAGACCCAGTACTTC.

The chain employs TRBV5-6 and TRBJ1-6, with TRBD1 identical over 7 bases. The CDR3 extends over 15 amino acids. V lost 0 bases to trimming and J lost 7 bases; unmatched junction nucleotides: 4. Looked up from germline, CDR1 is SGHDT and CDR2 is YYEEEE. The CDR3 DNA sequence: TGTGCCAGCAGCTTGGAGCCAGGGGGAAATTCACCCCTCCACTTT. It specifies CASSLEPGGNSPLHF.

V is TRBV7-2 and J is TRBJ2-1; weak D call: TRBD2 (7 bases). Trimming cost V 7 bases and J 7 bases, with 26 bases left between them. The V gene's germline CDR1 is SGHTA and CDR2 FQGNSA. This CDR3 has 17 residues. This CDR3 reads CASTPFVAGAGRNEQFF. The CDR3 DNA reads as TGTGCCAGCACCCCGTTTGTGGCGGGGGCCGGGAGGAATGAGCAGTTCTTC.

This clone appeared a few times. Here the CDR3 reads CASSTTGTGASYEQYF. The CDR3, as DNA: TGTGCCAGTAGTACTACCGGGACAGGGGCCTCCTACGAGCAGTACTTC. The V gene is TRBV19, the J gene TRBJ2-7; 10 positions agree with TRBD1. The V segment lost 4 bases and the J segment 0 bases; nucleotides outside the gene matches: 6. Germline V gene lookup returns CDR1 LNHDA and CDR2 SQIVND (reference sequence). The CDR3 has 16 amino acids.